Following are 2 T cell receptor beta chains from one sample sequenced in a study of cytomegalovirus exposure and HLA in healthy donors. Repertoires were generated with immunoSEQ multiplex PCR, while TCRdb's copy carries only in-frame clones and drops some. The profile shows 110,000 to 150,000 clones, about 90% of them singletons. The sequenced material came from PBMCs. These receptors came from a woman aged 25-40 years in good health and CMV-seropositive.

The chain carries TRBV6-1 and TRBJ1-2, with 7 bases aligning to TRBD1. The trim removed 0 bases at V and 4 bases at J, leaving 2 bases unmatched. CDR1 MNHNS and CDR2 SASEGT come from the germline V gene. The CDR3 sequence is 14 residues long. Here the CDR3 DNA reads TGTGCCAGCAGTGAAGCTCACAGGGGCTATGGCTACACCTTC. Protein sequence: CASSEAHRGYGYTF.

This chain uses TRBV28 with TRBJ1-1, with D possibly TRBD1 on 5 matching bases. V lost 5 bases and J 8 bases, leaving 15 bases between the germline ends. Germline V CDR1 and CDR2: MDHEN, SYDVKM. The CDR3 contains 13 residues. CDR3 loop: CASSPHGTVEAFF. CDR3 DNA: TGTGCCAGCAGTCCCCATGGGACTGTGGAAGCTTTCTTT.